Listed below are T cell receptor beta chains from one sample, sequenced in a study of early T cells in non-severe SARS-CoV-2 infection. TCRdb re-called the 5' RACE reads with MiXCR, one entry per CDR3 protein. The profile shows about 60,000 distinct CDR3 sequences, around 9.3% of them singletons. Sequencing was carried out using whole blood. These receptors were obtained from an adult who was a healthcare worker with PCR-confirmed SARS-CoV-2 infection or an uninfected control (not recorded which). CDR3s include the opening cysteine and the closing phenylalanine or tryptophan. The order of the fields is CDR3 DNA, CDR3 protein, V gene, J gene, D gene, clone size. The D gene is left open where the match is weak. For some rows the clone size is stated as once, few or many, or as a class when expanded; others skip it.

DNA: TGTGCCAGCTTAGGCGGAGGGAACCGCTCCTACAATGAGCAGTTCTTC
CDR3: CASLGGGNRSYNEQFF
V: TRBV28
J: TRBJ2-1
D: -
size: -

DNA: TGCAGTGCTAGTCAGGGGCGGAGAACTTACGAGCAGTACTTC
CDR3: CSASQGRRTYEQYF
V: TRBV20-1
J: TRBJ2-7
D: -
size: many

DNA: TGTGCCAGCAGGGAGGCGGGGGAAGGTGAGCAGCTCTTC
CDR3: CASREAGEGEQLF
V: TRBV28
J: TRBJ2-1
D: TRBD2
size: many

DNA: TGCAGTGCTAGCCTTTCAACAGGGGCCGCGCATGAGCAGTTCTTC
CDR3: CSASLSTGAAHEQFF
V: TRBV20-1
J: TRBJ2-1
D: TRBD1
size: many

DNA: TGTGCCAGCAGACCCGACCCGGACGGTGAGCAGTTCTTC
CDR3: CASRPDPDGEQFF
V: TRBV7-2
J: TRBJ2-1
D: -
size: many

DNA: TGCAGCGTTGAAGATCTCAACAGCCAATCTTATGGCTACACCTTC
CDR3: CSVEDLNSQSYGYTF
V: TRBV29-1
J: TRBJ1-2
D: -
size: -

DNA: TGTGCCAGCAGTCTCCAGGGGGCGAATAATCAGCCCCAGCATTTT
CDR3: CASSLQGANNQPQHF
V: TRBV28
J: TRBJ1-5
D: TRBD1
size: many

DNA: TGTGCCAGCAGGGGACTACAGGGGATATACAATGAGCAGTTCTTC
CDR3: CASRGLQGIYNEQFF
V: TRBV5-5
J: TRBJ2-1
D: -
size: -

DNA: TGTGCCAGCAGTAAAGGACAGCCGCACTACGAGCAGTACTTC
CDR3: CASSKGQPHYEQYF
V: TRBV12-3/TRBV12-4
J: TRBJ2-7
D: -
size: many

DNA: TGTGCCACCAGCACTGGACATGAGCAGTTCTTC
CDR3: CATSTGHEQFF
V: TRBV15
J: TRBJ2-1
D: -
size: -

DNA: TGCAGTGCTAGAGATGGGTTGGGGGCGGCGGCCTATGGCTACACCTTC
CDR3: CSARDGLGAAAYGYTF
V: TRBV20-1
J: TRBJ1-2
D: -
size: -

DNA: TGTGCCAGCAGCTTAGTTGGTCAGAATGAGCAGTTCTTC
CDR3: CASSLVGQNEQFF
V: TRBV11-2
J: TRBJ2-1
D: -
size: many

DNA: TGTGCCAGCAGTAATCTGAGGAGTGCTAGTGAGCAGTTCTTC
CDR3: CASSNLRSASEQFF
V: TRBV6-2/TRBV6-3
J: TRBJ2-1
D: -
size: -

DNA: TGTGCCAGCAGGCAAGGACAGCAGAATCAGCCCCAGCATTTT
CDR3: CASRQGQQNQPQHF
V: TRBV28
J: TRBJ1-5
D: -
size: many

DNA: TGTGCCAGCAGTTTTCGGCAGGGCTATGGCTACACCTTC
CDR3: CASSFRQGYGYTF
V: TRBV12-3/TRBV12-4
J: TRBJ1-2
D: -
size: -

DNA: TGTGCCAGCAGCCGGGACACCACCTATGGCTACACCTTC
CDR3: CASSRDTTYGYTF
V: TRBV6-2/TRBV6-3
J: TRBJ1-2
D: -
size: many

DNA: TGTGCCAGCAGCAGGGCCGGGGTCGGCTACGAGCAGTACTTC
CDR3: CASSRAGVGYEQYF
V: TRBV7-2
J: TRBJ2-7
D: -
size: few

DNA: TGTGCCAGCAGTTTACAGGTCGGAGGGGGGGCAGATACGCAGTATTTT
CDR3: CASSLQVGGGADTQYF
V: TRBV28
J: TRBJ2-3
D: -
size: many

DNA: TGTGCCAGCAGTCACGGAGGGGCGCCACGGGCCTCTGGGGCCAACGTCCTGACTTTC
CDR3: CASSHGGAPRASGANVLTF
V: TRBV12-3/TRBV12-4
J: TRBJ2-6
D: -
size: many

DNA: TGTGCCAGCAGGGAAATGAGGGACAATGAGCAGTTCTTC
CDR3: CASREMRDNEQFF
V: TRBV28
J: TRBJ2-1
D: -
size: many

DNA: TGTGCCATCAGAGAAGAGACCTCCAGGGTCCCTACAGATACGCAGTATTTT
CDR3: CAIREETSRVPTDTQYF
V: TRBV10-3
J: TRBJ2-3
D: -
size: many

DNA: TGTGCCAGCAGTACCGACAGGGAATATGGCTACACCTTC
CDR3: CASSTDREYGYTF
V: TRBV12-3/TRBV12-4
J: TRBJ1-2
D: TRBD1
size: few

DNA: TGTGCCAGCAGTTATCCCCGACAGGGTAGCCACAATGAGCAGTTCTTC
CDR3: CASSYPRQGSHNEQFF
V: TRBV6-2/TRBV6-3
J: TRBJ2-1
D: TRBD1
size: many

DNA: TGTGCCAGCAGTTTATGGGACAGATACAATGAGCAGTTCTTC
CDR3: CASSLWDRYNEQFF
V: TRBV28
J: TRBJ2-1
D: -
size: -

DNA: TGTGCCACCAGGGGGACAGGGACCACTGAAGCTTTCTTT
CDR3: CATRGTGTTEAFF
V: TRBV24-1
J: TRBJ1-1
D: TRBD1
size: many

DNA: TGTGCCAGCAGCCCCAGGGTTATGAACACTGAAGCTTTCTTT
CDR3: CASSPRVMNTEAFF
V: TRBV11-2
J: TRBJ1-1
D: -
size: -

DNA: TGTGCCAGCAGTGACCGCGCAGGCGATAGCTCCTACGAGCAGTACTTC
CDR3: CASSDRAGDSSYEQYF
V: TRBV6-1
J: TRBJ2-7
D: -
size: many

DNA: TGTGCCAGCAGCTTAGATCACAGCTACAATGAGCAGTTCTTC
CDR3: CASSLDHSYNEQFF
V: TRBV7-8
J: TRBJ2-1
D: -
size: few

DNA: TGTGCCAGCAGTGAGGGGGGGTACCAAGAGACCCAGTACTTC
CDR3: CASSEGGYQETQYF
V: TRBV12-3/TRBV12-4
J: TRBJ2-5
D: -
size: -

DNA: TGTGCCAGCAGTACCAGGACTAGCGGAAGAGTCGGTGAGCAGTTCTTC
CDR3: CASSTRTSGRVGEQFF
V: TRBV12-3/TRBV12-4
J: TRBJ2-1
D: TRBD2
size: many

DNA: TGTGCCAGCAGCTTAGGCCGGGATTGGGCCACAGATACGCAGTATTTT
CDR3: CASSLGRDWATDTQYF
V: TRBV7-9
J: TRBJ2-3
D: -
size: few

DNA: TGCAGTGTCGCCTCTAGCGGCGCCTACGAGCAGTACTTC
CDR3: CSVASSGAYEQYF
V: TRBV20-1
J: TRBJ2-7
D: TRBD2
size: few

DNA: TGCAGTGCTTACAGACTAGCCGGCACAGATACGCAGTATTTT
CDR3: CSAYRLAGTDTQYF
V: TRBV20-1
J: TRBJ2-3
D: TRBD2
size: many

DNA: TGTGCCTCCCACCGGGACAGACTGGACGAGCAGTACTTC
CDR3: CASHRDRLDEQYF
V: TRBV6-5
J: TRBJ2-7
D: TRBD1
size: many

DNA: TGTGCCAGCAGCTTGGTGGGACAGGGACGCTACGAGCAGTACTTC
CDR3: CASSLVGQGRYEQYF
V: TRBV7-9
J: TRBJ2-7
D: TRBD1
size: many

DNA: TGTGCCAGCAGCAACAGATACTCCCATGAAGCTTTCTTT
CDR3: CASSNRYSHEAFF
V: TRBV7-9
J: TRBJ1-1
D: -
size: many

DNA: TGCAGTGCTAGAGGGTCCGGTGGGGGGGGCACAGATACGCAGTATTTT
CDR3: CSARGSGGGGTDTQYF
V: TRBV20-1
J: TRBJ2-3
D: TRBD2
size: many

DNA: TGTGCCAGCAGCTTAAGGGGACTAGCGGGAATTATAGGCGACACCGGGGAGCTGTTTTTT
CDR3: CASSLRGLAGIIGDTGELFF
V: TRBV7-2
J: TRBJ2-2
D: TRBD2
size: many

DNA: TGTGCCAGCAGCCTTAAACAGGCGGGAGAGACCCAGTACTTC
CDR3: CASSLKQAGETQYF
V: TRBV3-1
J: TRBJ2-5
D: -
size: -

DNA: TGTGCCAGCAGCCAAACGAACTACGAGCAGTACTTC
CDR3: CASSQTNYEQYF
V: TRBV4-2
J: TRBJ2-7
D: -
size: -

DNA: TGTGCCAGCAGCCCCATAGAAGATACGCAGTATTTT
CDR3: CASSPIEDTQYF
V: TRBV7-9
J: TRBJ2-3
D: -
size: -

DNA: TGTGCCACAGCCGAGGGCCCGGGGTCCTACGAGCAGTACTTC
CDR3: CATAEGPGSYEQYF
V: TRBV4-2
J: TRBJ2-7
D: -
size: -

DNA: TGTGCCAGCAGCTTAACGGACAGGCCGGGCTCTGAAGCTTTCTTT
CDR3: CASSLTDRPGSEAFF
V: TRBV7-9
J: TRBJ1-1
D: TRBD1
size: medium-sized

DNA: TGTGCCAGCTCAGACGGGGCCGAGCAGTACTTC
CDR3: CASSDGAEQYF
V: TRBV18
J: TRBJ2-7
D: -
size: -

DNA: TGTGCCAGCAGTTTGGACAGCCCCTACGAGCAGTACTTC
CDR3: CASSLDSPYEQYF
V: TRBV28
J: TRBJ2-7
D: -
size: many

DNA: TGTGCCAGCAGCTTTGCGGGAGAATCCTACAATGAGCAGTTCTTC
CDR3: CASSFAGESYNEQFF
V: TRBV7-2
J: TRBJ2-1
D: TRBD2
size: -

DNA: TGTGCCACCAGCAGAGACGGCCCAGGGCACTCTGGAAACACCATATATTTT
CDR3: CATSRDGPGHSGNTIYF
V: TRBV15
J: TRBJ1-3
D: -
size: -

DNA: TGTGCCAGCAGCTCCAACCCAACTACCGCCAATGAGCAGTTCTTC
CDR3: CASSSNPTTANEQFF
V: TRBV7-2
J: TRBJ2-1
D: -
size: many

DNA: TGTGCCAGCAGTCTTAGCGGACAGGGTTTATTTGGCTACACCTTC
CDR3: CASSLSGQGLFGYTF
V: TRBV28
J: TRBJ1-2
D: TRBD1
size: many

DNA: TGTGCCAGCAGCTCAGTGAACTATGGCTACACCTTC
CDR3: CASSSVNYGYTF
V: TRBV5-6
J: TRBJ1-2
D: -
size: many

DNA: TGTGCCAGCAGCTTGGGCCAGGTTCCTACGCAGTATTTT
CDR3: CASSLGQVPTQYF
V: TRBV5-4
J: TRBJ2-3
D: -
size: many

DNA: TGTGCCAGCAGCCAGGGGGGTTATGTGCATGAGCAGTTCTTC
CDR3: CASSQGGYVHEQFF
V: TRBV7-3
J: TRBJ2-1
D: -
size: few

DNA: TGTGCCAGCAGCTGGCGCGTATCGGACTACGAGCAGTACTTC
CDR3: CASSWRVSDYEQYF
V: TRBV11-2
J: TRBJ2-7
D: -
size: many

DNA: TGTGCCAGCAGCCGACAGGGACCGGGGCAGCCCCAGCATTTT
CDR3: CASSRQGPGQPQHF
V: TRBV12-3/TRBV12-4
J: TRBJ1-5
D: TRBD1
size: many

DNA: TGTGCCAGCAGCTTTACGCAGGGGGGTGAAAAACTGTTTTTT
CDR3: CASSFTQGGEKLFF
V: TRBV7-9
J: TRBJ1-4
D: TRBD1
size: many